The 16 T cell receptor beta chains given below trace back to one sample, sequenced in a study of T cell repertoires in cytomegalovirus infection. Antigens for these TCRs are unknown. TCRdb redid the calling of the reads with MiXCR, one entry per CDR3 protein. Seen here are under 850,000 distinct CDR3 sequences, about 33% observed once, and the top ten hold about 20%. Material: cultured PBMCs, obtained from culture after CMV antigen stimulation. The receptor source for this set is a human donor in good health (CMV status not recorded). Some clones in this sample may be carry-over from other donors' samples.

This clonotype appeared a few times. The junction departs from germline at one end; a sequencing error may be responsible. The chain employs TRBV5-6 and TRBJ2-7; 13 bases line up with TRBD2. The CDR3 is 11 amino acids. Germline V gene sequence: CDR1 SGHDT, CDR2 YYEEEE. This chain's CDR3 is CASSTGLAGEF. In DNA, the CDR3 is TGTGCCAGCAGCACCGGACTAGCGGGGGAATTC.

This clonotype appeared once. The V call is TRBV5-1, the J call TRBJ1-2, with D uncertain. The CDR3 loop spans 13 amino acids. Trimming took 2 bases from V and 5 from J, leaving 10 bases between them. In germline, CDR1 is SGHRS, CDR2 YFSETQ. CDR3 region: CASSFGSEYGYTF. The CDR3 DNA is TGCGCCAGCAGCTTTGGCAGCGAATATGGCTACACCTTC.

There are a few counts of this clonotype. This chain joins TRBV5-1 and TRBJ2-7; maybe TRBD2 (6 bases). This CDR3 spans 16 amino acids. Trimming took off 2 bases at V and 3 bases at J, with 18 bases between the two ends. The germline V gene has CDR1 SGHRS and CDR2 YFSETQ. In DNA, the CDR3 is TGCGCCAGCAGCTTAAGCATGCGGGGCGAATACTACGAGCAGTACTTC. Translated: CASSLSMRGEYYEQYF. The variable domain in full, completed from reference TRBV5-1 and TRBJ2-7, reads KAGVTQTPRYLIKTRGQQVTLSCSPISGHRSVSWYQQTPGQGLQFLFEYFSETQRNKGNFPGRFSGRQFSNSRSEMNVSTLELGDSALYLCASSLSMRGEYYEQYFGPGTRLTVT.

The V call is TRBV20-1, the J call TRBJ2-3; weak D call: TRBD2 (5 bases). The length of the CDR3 is 17 residues. The V and J ends lost 3 bases and 4 bases respectively, with 23 bases between them. From germline, CDR1 is DFQATT and CDR2 SNEGSKA (reference sequence). The CDR3 DNA is TGCAGTGCTAGTAGGAGCGGCGGAGATTTCTACTCAGATACGCAGTATTTT. It specifies CSASRSGGDFYSDTQYF.

V is TRBV6-1 and J is TRBJ2-3, with a tentative D call TRBD1 (6 bases). Trimming took off 10 bases at V and 0 bases at J, with 17 bases between the two ends. CDR1 MNHNS and CDR2 SASEGT come from the germline V gene. CDR3 length: 15 amino acids. CDR3 in amino acids: CATQSGDSSTDTQYF. Written as DNA, the CDR3 is TGTGCCACTCAGTCAGGGGATAGTAGCACAGATACGCAGTATTTT.

The chain carries TRBV28 and TRBJ1-5; TRBD1 might be the D (5 bases). This CDR3 spans 15 amino acids. CDR1 MDHEN and CDR2 SYDVKM come from the germline V gene. The ends were cut back, 4 bases at V and 1 base at J, with 11 bases in the middle. The CDR3 sequence is CASSWGGRSNQPQHF. CDR3 in DNA: TGTGCCAGCAGTTGGGGGGGGAGGAGCAATCAGCCCCAGCATTTT.

As for this clonotype: This may be a read error: a much more frequent sequence differs by one nucleotide. V usage is TRBV7-8 and J usage is TRBJ1-2; D remains ambiguous. Per the germline V gene, CDR1 is SGHVS and CDR2 is FQNEAQ. The CDR3 contains 14 residues. Trimming took 1 base from V and 6 from J, leaving 12 bases between them. The CDR3 DNA sequence: TGTGCCAGCAGCTTAGTGGGCCAATCCAATGGCTACACCTTC. This encodes CASSLVGQSNGYTF.

The chain links TRBV27 to TRBJ2-7, with 11 bases aligning to TRBD1. After removal of 2 bases from V and 5 bases from J, the junction contained 2 bases not matched to a gene. The CDR3 covers 14 residues. Germline V gene lookup returns CDR1 MNHEY and CDR2 SMNVEV (reference sequence). The CDR3 nucleotides are TGTGCCAGCAGTTTAGGACAGGGGGCGAACGAGCAGTACTTC. Translating it yields CASSLGQGANEQYF.

This clonotype was observed at least ten times. V and J are TRBV7-2 and TRBJ1-1; TRBD1 might be the D (5 bases). CDR3 length: 14 residues. Germline CDR1 and CDR2: SGHTA and FQGNSA. V lost 5 bases and J 3 bases, leaving 13 bases between the germline ends. The CDR3: CASSRIQDYTEAFF. The CDR3 nucleotides read TGTGCCAGCAGCCGGATACAGGACTACACTGAAGCTTTCTTT.

This clonotype appeared a few times. The J gene is TRBJ2-7, the V gene TRBV10-3, with 7 bases lining up with TRBD2. The CDR3 sequence is 16 residues long. The J segment lost 2 bases and the V segment lost 5 bases, leaving 12 bases of the junction unmatched. Looked up from germline, CDR1 is ENHRY and CDR2 is SYGVKD. The DNA of the CDR3 is TGTGCCATCAGTACCGTGAGGGGCCGGGGGGCCTACGAGCAGTACTTC. As protein: CAISTVRGRGAYEQYF.

This clonotype was seen a handful of times. The J gene is TRBJ2-1, the V gene TRBV7-6; 15 positions agree with TRBD2. From germline, CDR1 is SGHVS and CDR2 FNYEAQ. CDR3 size: 17 residues. Trimming took 5 bases from V and 7 from J; bases not matched to a gene: 9. CDR3 amino acids: CASSPGGLAGGLNEQFF. Here the CDR3 DNA reads TGTGCCAGCAGCCCAGGGGGACTAGCGGGAGGATTGAATGAGCAGTTCTTC.

This chain joins TRBV20-1 and TRBJ1-5; D not resolved. The CDR3 length is 15 residues. Germline V gives CDR1 DFQATT, CDR2 SNEGSKA (reference sequence). Deletions cut 2 bases from V and 2 bases from J, with 13 bases between. The CDR3 coding sequence is TGCAGTGCTAGACCCACGGGGAAAGGCAATCAGCCCCAGCATTTT. Translating it yields CSARPTGKGNQPQHF.

The chain couples TRBV6-5 to TRBJ2-3; D is ambiguous. From germline, CDR1 is MNHEY and CDR2 SVGAGI. The length of the CDR3 is 13 residues. Between the trimmed V and J ends, which lost 5 bases and 2 bases, there was a span of 8 bases. The CDR3: CASSGRLTDTQYF. In DNA, the CDR3 is TGTGCCAGCAGTGGTCGGCTCACAGATACGCAGTATTTT.

This chain connects TRBV5-6 to TRBJ2-2, with D perhaps TRBD1 or TRBD2 (7 bases each). CDR1 SGHDT and CDR2 YYEEEE come from the germline V gene. V lost 4 bases and J 7 bases, leaving 17 bases between the germline ends. The CDR3 is 15 amino acids. CDR3 protein: CASSPGAGGVGELFF. CDR3 sequence (DNA): TGTGCCAGCAGCCCCGGGGCAGGGGGGGTCGGGGAGCTGTTTTTT. Combining the CDR3 with reference TRBV5-6 and TRBJ2-2 gives the whole variable domain DAGVTQSPTHLIKTRGQQVTLRCSPKSGHDTVSWYQQALGQGPQFIFQYYEEEERQRGNFPDRFSGHQFPNYSSELNVNALLLGDSALYLCASSPGAGGVGELFFGEGSRLTVL.

In this sample, this clonotype turned up many times. The chain is built from TRBV7-2 and TRBJ1-1, with D perhaps TRBD1 (6 bases). The CDR3 totals 14 residues. Trimming pared 5 bases from V and 3 bases from J, leaving 13 bases between. Germline CDR1 and CDR2: SGHTA and FQGNSA. CDR3 protein: CASSTQGLHTEAFF. The CDR3 DNA sequence: TGTGCCAGCAGCACCCAGGGGCTGCACACTGAAGCTTTCTTT.

This clonotype was detected only a few times. The chain joins TRBV12-3 or TRBV12-4 to TRBJ1-1; D is uncertain. V was clipped by 4 bases and J by 4 bases, with 10 bases between them. The CDR3 covers 13 residues. For the CDR3, the DNA is TGTGCCAGCAGTTCCTTGCGGAGCACTGAAGCTTTCTTT. Translated: CASSSLRSTEAFF.